Below, 22 T cell receptor beta chains from the same sample are listed, as sequenced in a study of T cell responses to AZD1222 COVID-19 vaccine. The repertoire was sequenced with immunoSEQ multiplex PCR; TCRdb's copy has only in-frame clones and lacks some. The profile shows approximately 100,000 clones, 90% of them singletons. The source material was peripheral blood, sampled on day 0 of AZD1222 vaccination. Receptors originate from an adult in good health.

The chain recombines TRBV27 with TRBJ1-5; D might be TRBD1 (5 bases). The germline CDR1 and CDR2 sequences are MNHEY and SMNVEV (reference sequence). With 2 bases removed from V and 5 bases from J, the gap between germline ends came to 10 bases. The CDR3 covers 14 residues. CDR3 coding DNA: TGTGCCAGCAGTTTACAGGGTCCCCATCAGCCCCAGCATTTT. It encodes CASSLQGPHQPQHF.

This chain links TRBV6-6 with TRBJ2-1; D is possibly TRBD1 or TRBD2 (5 bases each). Germline-derived CDR1 and CDR2 are MNHNY and SVGAGI (reference sequence). V lost 6 bases and J 10 bases, leaving 13 bases between the germline ends. CDR3 length: 12 residues. CDR3 sequence reads: CASSVRGDEQFF. Here the CDR3 DNA reads TGTGCCAGCAGCGTAAGGGGAGACGAGCAGTTCTTC.

V and J are TRBV11-2 and TRBJ2-7; tentative D call: TRBD2 (6 bases). This CDR3 spans 15 amino acids. Between the trimmed V and J ends, which lost 6 bases and 4 bases, there was a span of 19 bases. CDR1 and CDR2 from the germline V gene are SGHAT and FQNNGV. The chain's CDR3 is CASRDPGLLIYEQYF. The CDR3 DNA follows: TGTGCCAGCAGGGATCCGGGACTCTTAATTTACGAGCAGTACTTC.

This sequence joins TRBV20-1 and TRBJ1-5; possibly TRBD1 for D (5 bases). CDR3 length: 14 amino acids. CDR1 and CDR2 from the germline V gene are DFQATT and SNEGSKA (reference sequence). V gave up 3 bases and J gave up 7 bases, with 16 bases separating them. The CDR3 DNA sequence: TGCAGTGCTAGTTGGGGCATCGGTTCCCAGCCCCAGCATTTT. It encodes CSASWGIGSQPQHF.

The rearrangement joins TRBV9 to TRBJ2-5, with D perhaps matching TRBD1 (5 bases). Germline-derived CDR1 and CDR2 are SGDLS and YYNGEE. Trimming cost V 4 bases and J 4 bases, with 11 bases left between them. The CDR3 extends over 13 amino acids. The CDR3 loop reads CASSPQGTETQYF. The CDR3 region has the DNA TGTGCCAGCAGCCCCCAGGGAACAGAGACCCAGTACTTC.

The V gene is TRBV5-4, the J gene TRBJ1-6; perhaps TRBD1 as D (6 bases). Trimming cost V 4 bases and J 6 bases, with 11 bases left between them. Germline CDR1 and CDR2: SGHNT and YYREEE (reference sequence). The CDR3 has 14 residues. The CDR3 reads CASSLGGINSPLHF. CDR3 coding DNA: TGTGCCAGCAGCCTAGGGGGTATTAATTCACCCCTCCACTTT.

This rearrangement joins TRBV7-8 to TRBJ2-7; TRBD2 aligns across 7 bases. The V gene end was trimmed by 2 bases and the J gene end by 3 bases; junction bases not matched to a gene: 10. The CDR3 covers 16 residues. Germline lookup yields CDR1 SGHVS and CDR2 FQNEAQ. The CDR3 region has the DNA TGTGCCAGCAGCTTACGTGGGGGGGGATACTTCTACGAGCAGTACTTC. Translating it yields CASSLRGGGYFYEQYF.

The chain is built from TRBV2 and TRBJ2-5; a weak D match, TRBD2 (6 bases). V lost 6 bases and J lost 2, with 10 bases in between. The CDR3 is made up of 13 amino acids. Per the germline V gene, CDR1 is SNHLY and CDR2 is FYNNEI. Here the CDR3 reads CASRAGPQETQYF. CDR3 DNA sequence: TGTGCCAGCAGGGCGGGGCCACAAGAGACCCAGTACTTC.

This clone has just one count. CDR3 sequence (DNA): TGTGCCATCAGTGACACGTCCAGGGGAAGGTCCTACGAGCAGTACTTC. Its protein product is CAISDTSRGRSYEQYF. The J gene is TRBJ2-7, the V gene TRBV10-3; possible D gene TRBD1, 6 bases. Germline V gives CDR1 ENHRY, CDR2 SYGVKD. Trimming stripped 3 bases from V and 1 base from J, with 16 bases between. CDR3 length: 16 amino acids.

V gene TRBV5-1 combines with J gene TRBJ2-3; D unclear. Germline lookup yields CDR1 SGHRS and CDR2 YFSETQ. The CDR3 is 15 amino acids. V was cut by 0 bases and J by 1 base, with 9 bases left in between. CDR3 DNA sequence: TGCGCCAGCAGCTTGGTTGTACAACGCACAGATACGCAGTATTTT. This sequence encodes CASSLVVQRTDTQYF.

The rearrangement joins TRBV5-1 to TRBJ2-7; perhaps TRBD1 as D (6 bases). There are 13 residues in the CDR3. V lost 4 bases and J 3 bases, leaving 11 bases between the germline ends. The germline CDR1 and CDR2 sequences are SGHRS and YFSETQ. CDR3 residues: CASSPDSYYEQYF. CDR3 DNA: TGCGCCAGCAGCCCGGACAGTTACTACGAGCAGTACTTC.

The V call is TRBV27, the J call TRBJ1-4; D not certain. The CDR3 runs to 14 residues. V was shortened by 5 bases and J by 1 base, with 8 bases between the two germline ends. Germline V gene data show CDR1 as MNHEY and CDR2 as SMNVEV (reference sequence). This CDR3 reads CASSTKGTNEKLFF. For the CDR3, the DNA is TGTGCCAGCAGTACGAAGGGAACTAATGAAAAACTGTTTTTT.

The V and J genes are TRBV3-1 (or the pseudogene TRBV3-2) and TRBJ2-5, with unresolved D. Trimming pared 2 bases from V and 4 bases from J, leaving 14 bases between. Germline CDR1 reads LGHDT; CDR2 reads YNNKEL (reference sequence). The CDR3 runs to 15 residues. CDR3: CASSQSPDGRETQYF. The CDR3, as DNA: TGTGCCAGCAGCCAAAGTCCCGACGGGCGAGAGACCCAGTACTTC.

This clone was detected only once. CDR3 sequence reads: CASSHGGMSSYNEQFF. For the CDR3, the DNA is TGTGCCAGCAGCCACGGCGGGATGAGCTCCTACAATGAGCAGTTCTTC. J is TRBJ2-1 and V is TRBV3-1 (or the pseudogene TRBV3-2); the D gene is possibly TRBD2 (6 bases). Trimming left V 3 bases short and J 0 bases short, with 12 bases between. CDR1 and CDR2 (germline): LGHDT, YNNKEL (reference sequence). The CDR3 is 16 residues long.

The CDR3 coding sequence is TGTGCCAGCAGCCAAGGGGGAATGGGGGACAGAAAGAGAAACACCATATATTTT. Encoded protein: CASSQGGMGDRKRNTIYF. The chain couples TRBV27 to TRBJ1-3; 7 positions match TRBD1. There are 18 residues in the CDR3. Per germline, CDR1 MNHEY and CDR2 SMNVEV (reference sequence). V lost 6 bases and J lost 5; bases outside the gene matches: 19.

This chain joins TRBV9 and TRBJ1-1; 8 nucleotides align to TRBD1. Germline V CDR1 and CDR2: SGDLS, YYNGEE. This CDR3 has 17 residues. V gave up 0 bases and J gave up 0 bases; unmatched junction bases: 7. CDR3 bases: TGTGCCAGCAGCGTAGACCCGGACAGGGCCATGAACACTGAAGCTTTCTTT. Amino acid sequence: CASSVDPDRAMNTEAFF.

This chain connects TRBV6-4 to TRBJ2-2; a weak D match, TRBD2 (6 bases). Trimming took 3 bases from V and 2 from J, leaving 7 bases between them. Germline CDR1 reads MRHNA; CDR2 reads SNTAGT. The CDR3 spans 14 residues. CDR3 loop: CASSEGLNTGELFF. The CDR3 bases are TGTGCCAGCAGTGAGGGACTCAACACCGGGGAGCTGTTTTTT.

This clone was seen a handful of times. The chain employs TRBV10-3 and TRBJ1-1, with D possibly being TRBD1 (5 bases). V was clipped by 9 bases and J by 2 bases, with 13 bases between them. From germline, CDR1 is ENHRY and CDR2 SYGVKD. The CDR3 contains 13 residues. CDR3 coding DNA: TGTGCCATTAGCGGAGGGGTCAACACTGAAGCTTTCTTT. It specifies CAISGGVNTEAFF.

This rearrangement joins TRBV3-1 (or the pseudogene TRBV3-2) to TRBJ2-6; D is unresolved. Germline CDR1 is LGHDT and CDR2 is YNNKEL (reference sequence). CDR3 size: 13 residues. V was shortened by 5 bases and J by 2 bases, with 4 bases between the two germline ends. This CDR3 is CASSEPGANVLTF. The CDR3 coding sequence is TGTGCCAGCAGCGAGCCTGGGGCCAACGTCCTGACTTTC.

The rearrangement uses TRBV5-4 and TRBJ2-5; 7 bases line up with TRBD1. Looked up from germline, CDR1 is SGHNT and CDR2 is YYREEE (reference sequence). V gave up 5 bases and J gave up 4 bases; unmatched junction bases: 2. The CDR3 is 12 residues long. The CDR3 nucleotides are TGTGCCAGCAGGTCAGGGGGAGAGACCCAGTACTTC. Translated: CASRSGGETQYF.

This clone was seen only once. The chain couples TRBV2 to TRBJ2-2; unclear D gene. The V gene lost 6 bases and the J gene lost 3 bases, with 5 bases spanning the gap. The V gene's germline CDR1 is SNHLY and CDR2 FYNNEI. The CDR3 runs to 12 residues. CDR3 sequence (DNA): TGTGCCAGCAGAGAGGACACCGGGGAGCTGTTTTTT. Translation gives CASREDTGELFF.

The chain is built from TRBV25-1 and TRBJ1-2; 11 bases match TRBD1. V shed 6 bases and J 7 bases; nucleotides not matched to a gene: 1. CDR1 is MGHDK and CDR2 is SYGVNS in the germline V gene. The CDR3 spans 12 residues. CDR3 DNA sequence: TGTGCCAGCAGGGGGACAGGGGGTGGCTACACCTTC. Residues: CASRGTGGGYTF.